A single sample gave rise to the 22 T cell receptor beta chains below, sequenced in a study of blood T cell repertoires in COVID-19. Here immunoSEQ multiplex PCR was the method, and the copy in TCRdb shows in-frame clones only, minus some. The sample includes approximately 250,000 clones, about nine tenths of them seen just once. Sequenced input: PBMCs or T cells enriched from blood (not recorded which). These receptors all stem from a woman in her 30s with acute COVID-19.

V and J are TRBV28 and TRBJ2-1; D perhaps matches TRBD1 (6 bases). Germline assignment: CDR1 MDHEN and CDR2 SYDVKM. There are 14 residues in the CDR3. V lost 4 bases, J lost 6 bases, and 13 bases lay in between. The CDR3 nucleotides are TGTGCCAGCAGTTCCAGGGGACCTTCCAATGAGCAGTTCTTC. Translation gives CASSSRGPSNEQFF.

The chain employs TRBV3-1 (or the pseudogene TRBV3-2) and TRBJ2-7; D uncertain. V was shortened by 3 bases and J by 6 bases, with 9 bases between the two germline ends. CDR3 length equals 12 residues. CDR1 and CDR2 from the germline V gene are LGHDT and YNNKEL (reference sequence). The DNA of the CDR3 is TGTGCCAGCAGCCAGTCGAGTCGCGAGCAGTACTTC. This gives the protein CASSQSSREQYF.

The CDR3 DNA sequence: TGTGCCAGCAGTCGCACCGGGACAACGAACACTGAAGCTTTCTTT. Translating it yields CASSRTGTTNTEAFF. This chain joins TRBV28 and TRBJ1-1; D is possibly TRBD1 (6 bases). The CDR3 runs 15 residues. CDR1 MDHEN and CDR2 SYDVKM come from the germline V gene. Trimming removed 5 bases from V and 1 base from J, with 14 bases in between.

The J gene is TRBJ2-7, the V gene TRBV11-1; maybe TRBD2 (9 bases). V lost 5 bases to trimming and J lost 3 bases, with 20 bases between them. CDR1 is SGHAT, CDR2 FQDESV, per germline (reference sequence). This CDR3 is built from 16 residues. CDR3 nucleotide sequence: TGTGCCAGCAGCACCGGACAGGGACTAGCCTTCTACGAGCAGTACTTC. Translation gives CASSTGQGLAFYEQYF.

This chain connects TRBV5-4 to TRBJ1-1; D gene uncertain. V dropped 4 bases and J dropped 5 bases, with 9 bases sitting between them. This CDR3 contains 12 residues. The germline V gene has CDR1 SGHNT and CDR2 YYREEE (reference sequence). The CDR3 is CASSVGETEAFF. DNA for the CDR3: TGTGCCAGCAGCGTCGGGGAGACTGAAGCTTTCTTT.

CDR3 loop: CAWSGITGELFF. CDR3 nucleotides: TGTGCCTGGAGCGGGATCACCGGGGAGCTGTTTTTT. The chain uses TRBV30 and TRBJ2-2; possibly TRBD2 for D (5 bases). CDR1 GTSNPN and CDR2 SVGIG come from the germline V gene (reference sequence). Trimming pared 3 bases from V and 4 bases from J, leaving 6 bases between. CDR3 length equals 12 residues.

This clone was recorded once. The chain employs TRBV19 and TRBJ2-1, with unresolved D. Germline CDR1 and CDR2: LNHDA and SQIVND (reference sequence). V shed 5 bases and J shed 6 bases, with 14 bases lying between them. The CDR3 contains 14 residues. The CDR3 DNA sequence: TGTGCCAGTAGTTGGCCATACCCGGGCAATGAGCAGTTCTTC. This encodes CASSWPYPGNEQFF.

The chain couples TRBV4-3 to TRBJ2-2, with TRBD2 matching 10 bases. Looked up from germline, CDR1 is LGHNA and CDR2 is YSLEER. J lost 5 bases, V lost 0 bases, and 6 bases had no gene match. The CDR3 has 17 residues. This CDR3 reads CASSQELAGRQTGELFF. In DNA, the CDR3 is TGCGCCAGCAGCCAAGAACTAGCGGGACGCCAGACCGGGGAGCTGTTTTTT.

This chain uses TRBV7-9 with TRBJ2-5; 9 nucleotides agree with TRBD1. Germline CDR1 SEHNR, CDR2 FQNEAQ (reference sequence). J lost 4 bases, V lost 5 bases, and 11 bases had no gene match. The CDR3 spans 16 residues. This CDR3 is CASSHPGQGIGETQYF. CDR3 nucleotide sequence: TGTGCCAGCAGCCATCCGGGACAGGGTATTGGAGAGACCCAGTACTTC.

The genes are TRBV18 and TRBJ1-1, with D maybe TRBD1 (6 bases). Germline loops: CDR1 KGHSH, CDR2 LQKENI. Trimming shortened V by 5 bases and J by 7 bases, and 23 bases separated the two germline ends. The CDR3 covers 16 residues. The CDR3 sequence is CASSISQAGAWVEAFF. In DNA, the CDR3 is TGTGCCAGCTCAATATCTCAGGCAGGGGCGTGGGTTGAAGCTTTCTTT.

This clone was seen just once. V gene TRBV29-1 combines with J gene TRBJ2-2, with D perhaps TRBD2 (6 bases). This CDR3 region has 12 residues. In germline, CDR1 is SQVTM, CDR2 ANQGSEA. Trimming left V 2 bases short and J 6 bases short, with 7 bases between. The CDR3 loop is CSVESGAGELFF. The DNA of the CDR3 is TGCAGCGTTGAATCGGGAGCCGGGGAGCTGTTTTTT.

The chain is built from TRBV19 and TRBJ1-5, with 7 positions matching TRBD1. Per the germline V gene, CDR1 is LNHDA and CDR2 is SQIVND (reference sequence). The CDR3 runs to 12 residues. V lost 9 bases, J lost 2 bases, and 1 base stayed unmatched. The CDR3 coding sequence is TGTGCCAGAGACAGGGGCAATCAGCCCCAGCATTTT. Residues: CARDRGNQPQHF.

CDR3 amino acids: CATSRRTGGADEQYF. In DNA form, the CDR3 reads TGTGCCACCAGCAGAAGGACAGGGGGCGCCGACGAGCAGTACTTC. This chain uses TRBV15 with TRBJ2-7; 11 bases fit TRBD1. This CDR3 region has 15 residues. J was trimmed by 5 bases and V by 2 bases; bases with no gene match: 5. From germline, CDR1 is LNHNV and CDR2 YYDKDF (reference sequence).

This rearrangement joins TRBV6-1 to TRBJ1-5, with D maybe TRBD1 (6 bases). The CDR3 loop spans 17 amino acids. Germline CDR1 and CDR2: MNHNS and SASEGT. With 4 bases removed from V and 1 base from J, the gap between germline ends came to 17 bases. CDR3 DNA sequence: TGTGCCAGCAGTGCGAAGGGACAATCGTTCAGCAATCAGCCCCAGCATTTT. Encoded protein: CASSAKGQSFSNQPQHF.

The chain recombines TRBV7-9 with TRBJ2-1, with D possibly being TRBD1 (6 bases). CDR1 is SEHNR, CDR2 FQNEAQ, per germline (reference sequence). Deletions cut 1 base from V and 11 bases from J, with 15 bases between. This CDR3 spans 14 amino acids. Written as DNA, the CDR3 is TGTGCCAGCAGCTTAGACCAAACAGGGACAAAGCAGTTCTTC. Translated, it gives CASSLDQTGTKQFF.

This clone was observed a handful of times. The rearrangement uses TRBV5-1 and TRBJ2-1, with D possibly TRBD2 on 7 matching bases. Germline loops: CDR1 SGHRS, CDR2 YFSETQ. V was pared by 3 bases and J by 3 bases, with 13 bases between. The CDR3 runs 15 residues. The CDR3 nucleotides read TGCGCCAGCAGCTCAGGGGCTAGCGGCTACAATGAGCAGTTCTTC. Its translation is CASSSGASGYNEQFF. Based on the CDR3 plus reference TRBV5-1 and TRBJ2-1, the full variable domain is KAGVTQTPRYLIKTRGQQVTLSCSPISGHRSVSWYQQTPGQGLQFLFEYFSETQRNKGNFPGRFSGRQFSNSRSEMNVSTLELGDSALYLCASSSGASGYNEQFFGPGTRLTVL.

The gene calls are TRBV6-5 and TRBJ2-7; a weak D match, TRBD1 (6 bases). The V and J ends lost 8 bases and 5 bases respectively, with 22 bases between them. The germline CDR1 and CDR2 sequences are MNHEY and SVGAGI. CDR3 size: 15 residues. The CDR3 DNA is TGTGCCAGCCGTCCCCCAGGACAGAAAGGACACGAGCAGTACTTC. Protein product: CASRPPGQKGHEQYF.

The gene calls are TRBV7-9 and TRBJ2-5; 8 bases align to TRBD2. The V gene's germline CDR1 is SEHNR and CDR2 FQNEAQ (reference sequence). This CDR3 has 16 residues. The ends lost 5 bases at V and 5 bases at J; junction bases unmatched: 13. Here the CDR3 reads CASSTREARVGETQYF. The CDR3 nucleotides are TGTGCCAGCAGCACGCGGGAGGCCCGAGTCGGGGAGACCCAGTACTTC. Full variable domain (rest looked up from reference TRBV7-9 and TRBJ2-5): DTGVSQNPRHKITKRGQNVTFRCDPISEHNRLYWYRQTLGQGPEFLTYFQNEAQLEKSRLLSDRFSAERPKGSFSTLEIQRTEQGDSAMYLCASSTREARVGETQYFGPGTRLLVL.

In its sample, this clone was seen once. This chain uses TRBV19 with TRBJ2-1; TRBD2 aligns across 10 bases. This CDR3 has 13 residues. V shed 7 bases and J 9 bases; nucleotides not matched to a gene: 6. CDR1 is LNHDA and CDR2 is SQIVND in the germline V gene (reference sequence). CDR3 loop: CASTLAGAGEQFF. The CDR3 DNA reads as TGTGCCAGTACCCTAGCGGGAGCGGGTGAGCAGTTCTTC.

V is TRBV5-4 and J is TRBJ1-2, with D possibly TRBD1 on 6 matching bases. The V gene's germline CDR1 is SGHNT and CDR2 YYREEE (reference sequence). The CDR3 consists of 14 residues. Trimming shortened V by 4 bases and J by 5 bases, and 15 bases separated the two germline ends. CDR3 sequence reads: CASSPGGPLYGYTF. The DNA of the CDR3 is TGTGCCAGCAGCCCGGGGGGCCCATTGTATGGCTACACCTTC.

This sequence joins TRBV9 and TRBJ1-1; weak D call: TRBD1 (5 bases). CDR1 and CDR2 from the germline V gene are SGDLS and YYNGEE. This CDR3 contains 16 residues. V shed 4 bases and J shed 0 bases, with 16 bases lying between them. DNA of the CDR3: TGTGCCAGCAGCCTATCGGGGGGAAGCCTGAACACTGAAGCTTTCTTT. It translates to CASSLSGGSLNTEAFF.

This clone showed up just once. The chain has TRBV18 and TRBJ1-2, with 11 bases aligning to TRBD1. Losses at the gene ends were 3 bases for V and 2 bases for J; bases not matched to a gene: 8. Germline V lookup: CDR1 KGHSH, CDR2 LQKENI. The CDR3 loop spans 17 amino acids. Written as DNA, the CDR3 is TGTGCCAGCTCACCGACGGGGACAGGGGGAGCAAACTATGGCTACACCTTC. Translated: CASSPTGTGGANYGYTF. Using reference TRBV18 and TRBJ1-2 for the parts outside the CDR3, the full variable domain is NAGVMQNPRHLVRRRGQEARLRCSPMKGHSHVYWYRQLPEEGLKFMVYLQKENIIDESGMPKERFSAEFPKEGPSILRIQQVVRGDSAAYFCASSPTGTGGANYGYTFGSGTRLTVV.